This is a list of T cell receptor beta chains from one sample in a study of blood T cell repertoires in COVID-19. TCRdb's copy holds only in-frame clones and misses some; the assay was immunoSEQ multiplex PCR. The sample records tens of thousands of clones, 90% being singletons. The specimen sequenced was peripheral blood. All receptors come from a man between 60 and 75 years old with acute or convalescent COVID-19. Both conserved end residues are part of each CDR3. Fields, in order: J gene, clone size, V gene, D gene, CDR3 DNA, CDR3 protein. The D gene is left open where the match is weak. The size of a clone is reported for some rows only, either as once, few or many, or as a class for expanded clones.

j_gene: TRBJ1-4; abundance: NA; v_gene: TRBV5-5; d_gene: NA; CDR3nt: TGTGCCAGCAGCCGTTCTAGACAGGCAACTAATGAAAAACTGTTTTTT; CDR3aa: CASSRSRQATNEKLFF
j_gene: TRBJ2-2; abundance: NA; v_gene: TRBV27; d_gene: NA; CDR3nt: TGTGCCAGCAGTTTCGCGGTCGGGGAGCTGTTTTTT; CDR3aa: CASSFAVGELFF
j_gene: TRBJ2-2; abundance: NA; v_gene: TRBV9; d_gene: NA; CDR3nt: TGTGCCAGCAGCGTAGCCGGGGTCGGCACCGGGGAGCTGTTTTTT; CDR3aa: CASSVAGVGTGELFF
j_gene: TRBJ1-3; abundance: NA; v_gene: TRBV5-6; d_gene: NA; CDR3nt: TGTGCCAGCAGCTTTGTCGGAGCCCTAAGCTCTGGAAACACCATATATTTT; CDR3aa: CASSFVGALSSGNTIYF
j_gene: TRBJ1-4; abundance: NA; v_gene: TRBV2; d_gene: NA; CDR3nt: TGTGCCAGCAGTGATCGGAGTGTTGAAAAACTGTTTTTT; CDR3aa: CASSDRSVEKLFF
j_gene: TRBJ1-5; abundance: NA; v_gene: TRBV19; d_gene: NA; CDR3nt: TGTGCCAGTAACTCATTCCCCCCCGCAGGGCAGAATCAGCCCCAGCATTTT; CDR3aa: CASNSFPPAGQNQPQHF
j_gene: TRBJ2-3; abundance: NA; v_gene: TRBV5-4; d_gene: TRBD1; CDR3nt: TGTGCCAGCAGCTCAGACAGGGGCCCCGGGGGTACGCAGTATTTT; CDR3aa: CASSSDRGPGGTQYF
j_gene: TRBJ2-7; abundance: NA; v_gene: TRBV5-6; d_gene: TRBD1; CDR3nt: TGTGCCAGCAGCTTAATCGGACAGGGGCTTTACGAGCAGTACTTC; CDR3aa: CASSLIGQGLYEQYF
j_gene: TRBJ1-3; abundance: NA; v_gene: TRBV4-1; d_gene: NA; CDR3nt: TGCGCCAGCAGCCAGGGGCCGGGAAACACCATATATTTT; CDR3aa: CASSQGPGNTIYF
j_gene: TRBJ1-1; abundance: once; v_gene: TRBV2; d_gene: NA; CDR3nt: TGTGCCAGCAGTGATTACCGGGACACCTACACTGAAGCTTTCTTT; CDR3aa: CASSDYRDTYTEAFF
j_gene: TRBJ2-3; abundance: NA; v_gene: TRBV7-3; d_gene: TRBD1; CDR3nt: TGTGCCAGCAGCTTAGTGGGACAGGGAGTACCAGATACGCAGTATTTT; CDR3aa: CASSLVGQGVPDTQYF
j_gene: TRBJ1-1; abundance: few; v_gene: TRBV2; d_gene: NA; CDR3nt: TGTGCCAGCAGTGCCGGGGCGGGGGAAGCTTTCTTT; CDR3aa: CASSAGAGEAFF
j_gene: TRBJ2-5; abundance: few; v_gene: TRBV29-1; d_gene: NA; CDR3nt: TGCAGCGTTGGGCAGACTAAAGAGACCCAGTACTTC; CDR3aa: CSVGQTKETQYF
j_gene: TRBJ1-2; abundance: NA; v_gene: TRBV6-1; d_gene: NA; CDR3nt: TGTGCCAGCAGTGACAGGGTACATGGCTACACCTTC; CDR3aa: CASSDRVHGYTF
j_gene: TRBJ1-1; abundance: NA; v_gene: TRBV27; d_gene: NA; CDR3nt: TGTGCCAGCAGTGGGACACGAGCTTTCTTT; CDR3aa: CASSGTRAFF
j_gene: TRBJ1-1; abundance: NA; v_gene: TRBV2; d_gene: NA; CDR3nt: TGTGCCAGCATTCAGGGGAACACTGAAGCTTTCTTT; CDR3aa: CASIQGNTEAFF
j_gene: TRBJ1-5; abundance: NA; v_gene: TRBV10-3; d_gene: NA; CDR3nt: TGTGCCATCAGTCCTCATGGTTCGGATCAGCCCCAGCATTTT; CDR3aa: CAISPHGSDQPQHF
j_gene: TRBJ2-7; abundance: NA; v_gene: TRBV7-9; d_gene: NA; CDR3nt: TGTGCCAGCAGCTTCGACTTCGGGTACGAGCAGTACTTC; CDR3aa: CASSFDFGYEQYF
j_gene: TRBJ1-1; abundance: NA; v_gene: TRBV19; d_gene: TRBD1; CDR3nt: TGTGCCAGTAGAAATTCAGGGGGCGTCATCGAAGCTTTCTTT; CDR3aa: CASRNSGGVIEAFF
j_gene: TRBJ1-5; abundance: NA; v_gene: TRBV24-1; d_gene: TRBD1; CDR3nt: TGTGCCACCAGTGATAGGGGGCGCGGCAATCAGCCCCAGCATTTT; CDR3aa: CATSDRGRGNQPQHF
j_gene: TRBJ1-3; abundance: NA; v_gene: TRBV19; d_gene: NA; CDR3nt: TGTGCCAGTCAAGACACTGCAGGAAACACCATATATTTT; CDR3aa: CASQDTAGNTIYF
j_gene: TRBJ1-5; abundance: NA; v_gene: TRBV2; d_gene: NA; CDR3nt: TGTGCCAGCAGTGGACGGGGGGGAGTTCAGCCCCAGCATTTT; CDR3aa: CASSGRGGVQPQHF
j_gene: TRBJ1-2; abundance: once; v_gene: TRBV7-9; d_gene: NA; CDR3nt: TGTGCCAGCAGCTTAGACAGGGAAGGCAATGGCTACACCTTC; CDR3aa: CASSLDREGNGYTF
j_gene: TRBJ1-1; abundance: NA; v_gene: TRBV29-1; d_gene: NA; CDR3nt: TGCAGCGGGGGGGACATGTCGGGGAACACTGAAGCTTTCTTT; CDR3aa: CSGGDMSGNTEAFF
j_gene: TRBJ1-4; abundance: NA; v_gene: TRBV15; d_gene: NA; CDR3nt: TGTGCCACCAGCCCTCGAGGTGCAACTAATGAAAAACTGTTTTTT; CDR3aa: CATSPRGATNEKLFF
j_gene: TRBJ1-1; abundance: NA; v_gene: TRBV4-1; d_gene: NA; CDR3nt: TGCGCCAGCAGCCAGGGAGGGTTATCAGCTTTCTTT; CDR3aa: CASSQGGLSAFF
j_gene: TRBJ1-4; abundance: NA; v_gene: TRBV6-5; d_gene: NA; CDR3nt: TGTGCCAGCAGTTTTAGGGGAATTAATGAAAAACTGTTTTTT; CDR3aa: CASSFRGINEKLFF
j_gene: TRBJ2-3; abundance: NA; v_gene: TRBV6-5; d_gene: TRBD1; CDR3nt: TGTGCCAGCAGCTGGGACAGTGGCAGCGATACGCAGTATTTT; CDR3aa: CASSWDSGSDTQYF
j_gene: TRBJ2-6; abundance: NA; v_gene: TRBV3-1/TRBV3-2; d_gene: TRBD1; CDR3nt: TGTGCCAGCGCCAAGGGACAGGGATCCGGGGCCAACGTCCTGACTTTC; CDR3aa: CASAKGQGSGANVLTF
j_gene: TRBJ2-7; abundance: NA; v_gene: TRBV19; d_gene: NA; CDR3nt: TGTGCCAGTAGTTTATCGACAGAGAGCTACGAGCAGTACTTC; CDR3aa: CASSLSTESYEQYF
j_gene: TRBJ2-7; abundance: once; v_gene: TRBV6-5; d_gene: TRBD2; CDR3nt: TGTGCCAGCACGGCGGGAGCCTCCTACGAGCAGTACTTC; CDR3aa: CASTAGASYEQYF
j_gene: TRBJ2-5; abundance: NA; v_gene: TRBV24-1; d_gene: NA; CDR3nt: TGTGCCACCAGTATCTCGGGGTCGGGAGAGACCCAGTACTTC; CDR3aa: CATSISGSGETQYF
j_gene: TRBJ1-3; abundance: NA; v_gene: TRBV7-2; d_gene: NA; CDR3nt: TGTGCCAGCAGTCGAGAAGGGGGAACCTCTGGAAACACCATATATTTT; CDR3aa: CASSREGGTSGNTIYF
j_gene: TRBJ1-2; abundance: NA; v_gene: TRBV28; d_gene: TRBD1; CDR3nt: TGTGCCAGCAGCCCTCAGGGGGCGGTAGGAGGCTACACCTTC; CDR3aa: CASSPQGAVGGYTF
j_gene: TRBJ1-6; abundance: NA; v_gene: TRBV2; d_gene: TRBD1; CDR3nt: TGTGCCAGCAGTGAGGGACAGAGAGATTCACCCCTCCACTTT; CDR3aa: CASSEGQRDSPLHF
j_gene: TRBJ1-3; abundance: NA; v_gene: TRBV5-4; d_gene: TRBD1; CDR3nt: TGTGCCAGCAGCGACAGGGACTCTGGAAACACCATATATTTT; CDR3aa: CASSDRDSGNTIYF
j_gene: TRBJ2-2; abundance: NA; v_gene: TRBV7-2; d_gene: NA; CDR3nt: TGTGCCAGCAGCTTAACAGGGAACACCGGGGAGCTGTTTTTT; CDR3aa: CASSLTGNTGELFF
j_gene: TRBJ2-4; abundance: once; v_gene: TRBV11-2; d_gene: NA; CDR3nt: TGTGCCAGCAGCTTAGCGGGGAGCCTGGTCATTCAGTACTTC; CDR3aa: CASSLAGSLVIQYF
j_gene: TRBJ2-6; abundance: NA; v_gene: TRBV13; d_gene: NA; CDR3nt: TGTGCCAGCAGAATGGGCCCTGGGGCCAACGTCCTGACTTTC; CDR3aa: CASRMGPGANVLTF
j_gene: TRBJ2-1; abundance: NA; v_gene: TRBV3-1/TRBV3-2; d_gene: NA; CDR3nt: TGTGCCAGCAGCCAGAAACGGGGAGACTACAATGAGCAGTTCTTC; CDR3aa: CASSQKRGDYNEQFF
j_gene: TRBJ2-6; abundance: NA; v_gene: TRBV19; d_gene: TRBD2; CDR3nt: TGTGCCAGTAGTGCGGGGGAGGCTGGGGCCAACGTCCTGACTTTC; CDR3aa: CASSAGEAGANVLTF
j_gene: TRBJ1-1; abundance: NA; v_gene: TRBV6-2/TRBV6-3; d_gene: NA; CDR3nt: TGTGCCAGCAGTCCCGGGATGATCACTGAAGCTTTCTTT; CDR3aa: CASSPGMITEAFF
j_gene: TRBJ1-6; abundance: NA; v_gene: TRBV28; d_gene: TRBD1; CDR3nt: TGTGCCAGCAGTGTTCCGGGACAGGGAGTTACACCCCTCCACTTT; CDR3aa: CASSVPGQGVTPLHF
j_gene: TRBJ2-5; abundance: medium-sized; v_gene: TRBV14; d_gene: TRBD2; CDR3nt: TGTGCCAGCAGCCCCTGGACTAGCGGGGGTGAGACCCAGTACTTC; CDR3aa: CASSPWTSGGETQYF
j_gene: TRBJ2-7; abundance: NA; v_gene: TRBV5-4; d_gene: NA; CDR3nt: TGTGCCAGCAGCTTGACAGGGTACGAGCAGTACTTC; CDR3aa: CASSLTGYEQYF
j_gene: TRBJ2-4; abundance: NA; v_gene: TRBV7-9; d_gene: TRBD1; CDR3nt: TGTGCCAGCAGCTTAGGGTCAGGGGGAGCCAAAAACATTCAGTACTTC; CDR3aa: CASSLGSGGAKNIQYF
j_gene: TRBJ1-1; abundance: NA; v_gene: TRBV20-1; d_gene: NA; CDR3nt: TGCAGTGCACCCTGGGAGGGTGGAGCTTTCTTT; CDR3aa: CSAPWEGGAFF
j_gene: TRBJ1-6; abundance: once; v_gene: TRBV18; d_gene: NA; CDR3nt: TGTGCCAGCTCACCACCGGTCTACAGGGACAATTCACCCCTCCACTTT; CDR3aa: CASSPPVYRDNSPLHF
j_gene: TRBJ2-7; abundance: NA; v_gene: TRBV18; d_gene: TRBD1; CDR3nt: TGTGCCAGCTCACCCCCGAGGGGGACAGGGGAGCCCTACGAGCAGTACTTC; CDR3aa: CASSPPRGTGEPYEQYF
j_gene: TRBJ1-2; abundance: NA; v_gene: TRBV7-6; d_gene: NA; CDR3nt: TGTGCCACCGCGGGGGATGATGGCTACACCTTC; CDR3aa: CATAGDDGYTF
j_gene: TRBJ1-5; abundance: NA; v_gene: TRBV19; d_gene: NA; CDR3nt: TGTGCCAGTAGTCGGGGGGACAGCAATCAGCCCCAGCATTTT; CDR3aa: CASSRGDSNQPQHF
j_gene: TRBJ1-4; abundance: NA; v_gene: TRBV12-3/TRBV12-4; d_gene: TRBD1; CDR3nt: TGTGCCAGCAGTTTGGGACAGGGTGGAAAACTGTTTTTT; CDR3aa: CASSLGQGGKLFF
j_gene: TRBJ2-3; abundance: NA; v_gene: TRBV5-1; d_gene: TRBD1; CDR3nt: TGCGCCAGCAGCTTGGTCGGGACAGGGGCTCCCACAGATACGCAGTATTTT; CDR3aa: CASSLVGTGAPTDTQYF
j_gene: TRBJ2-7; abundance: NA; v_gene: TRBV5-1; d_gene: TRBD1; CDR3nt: TGCGCCAGCCGCGACCCCGGGACAGGATCCTACGAGCAGTACTTC; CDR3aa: CASRDPGTGSYEQYF
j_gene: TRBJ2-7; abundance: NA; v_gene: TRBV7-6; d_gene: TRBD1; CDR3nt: TGTGCCAGCAGCTTAGAGGACAGGGGGAGCGCCTACGAGCAGTACTTC; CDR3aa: CASSLEDRGSAYEQYF
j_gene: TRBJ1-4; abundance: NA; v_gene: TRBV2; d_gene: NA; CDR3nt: TGTGCCAGCAGTTCTGGGGGCCGCGAAAATGAAAAACTGTTTTTT; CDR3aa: CASSSGGRENEKLFF
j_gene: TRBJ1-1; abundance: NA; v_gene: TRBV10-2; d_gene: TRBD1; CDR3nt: TGCGCCAGCAGCCACGGACAGGGAGGCGCTTTCTTT; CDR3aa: CASSHGQGGAFF